The 19 T cell receptor beta chains reported below all come from one sample, sequenced in a study of cytomegalovirus exposure and HLA in healthy donors. The primer mix had 60 Vbeta and 13 Jbeta primers. The repertoire was sequenced with immunoSEQ multiplex PCR; TCRdb's copy has only in-frame clones and lacks some. This repertoire shows under 150,000 clones, roughly 85% found once; its top ten account for approximately 1%. The sequencing input was PBMCs. The receptor set was obtained from a boy aged 5-17 years in good health and CMV-seronegative.

The chain recombines TRBV7-9 with TRBJ2-3; 11 positions agree with TRBD2. Germline V gene data show CDR1 as SEHNR and CDR2 as FQNEAQ (reference sequence). The CDR3 extends over 19 amino acids. V trimming: 5 bases; J trimming: 0 bases; junction bases outside the gene matches: 13. As DNA, the CDR3 is TGTGCCAGCAGCCCAGGTCTAGCGGGAGGTCACACTAGCACAGATACGCAGTATTTT. It encodes CASSPGLAGGHTSTDTQYF.

The chain couples TRBV12-5 to TRBJ2-5; D gene uncertain. Germline V gives CDR1 LGHNT, CDR2 FRNRAP. V lost 2 bases and J lost 12, with 7 bases in between. The CDR3 runs to 10 residues. CDR3 in DNA: TGTGCTAGTGGTTTGCCCTCTAAGTACTTC. Protein: CASGLPSKYF. The whole variable domain, remainder taken from reference TRBV12-5 and TRBJ2-5, is DARVTQTPRHKVTEMGQEVTMRCQPILGHNTVFWYRQTMMQGLELLAYFRNRAPLDDSGMPKDRFSAEMPDATLATLKIQPSEPRDSAVYFCASGLPSKYFGPGTRLLVL.

This clone was picked up one time. The rearrangement joins TRBV6-1 to TRBJ2-3; the match to TRBD2 covers 9 bases. The CDR3 extends over 14 amino acids. V was clipped by 7 bases and J by 6 bases; unmatched bases: 8. The germline CDR1 and CDR2 sequences are MNHNS and SASEGT. The CDR3 here is CASIEGLAVDTQYF. CDR3 DNA: TGTGCCAGCATTGAGGGACTAGCAGTGGATACGCAGTATTTT.

This chain links TRBV9 with TRBJ1-3; maybe TRBD1 (6 bases). Germline loops: CDR1 SGDLS, CDR2 YYNGEE. The CDR3 consists of 14 residues. Trimming stripped 3 bases from V and 0 bases from J, with 7 bases between. The CDR3 DNA reads as TGTGCCAGCAGCGGGGACATCTCTGGAAACACCATATATTTT. Residues: CASSGDISGNTIYF.

In this sample, this clone turned up once. The genes are TRBV14 and TRBJ2-5; 9 nucleotides line up with TRBD1. Germline assignment: CDR1 SGHDN and CDR2 FVKESK. This CDR3 comprises 14 residues. V was clipped by 4 bases and J by 4 bases; unmatched bases: 4. CDR3 in amino acids: CASSRTGEGETQYF. The CDR3 coding sequence is TGTGCCAGCAGCCGGACAGGGGAAGGAGAGACCCAGTACTTC.

The V gene is TRBV9, the J gene TRBJ2-2; 11 bases are a match to TRBD2. The length of the CDR3 is 16 residues. V dropped 1 base and J dropped 6; count of bases not matched to a gene: 5. Germline CDR1 and CDR2: SGDLS and YYNGEE. The CDR3, as DNA: TGTGCCAGCAGCGTAACCCTAGCGGGAGGATCCGGGGAGCTGTTTTTT. Translation gives CASSVTLAGGSGELFF.

The chain joins TRBV30 to TRBJ2-3; D perhaps matches TRBD2 (6 bases). In germline, CDR1 is GTSNPN, CDR2 SVGIG (reference sequence). V lost 4 bases, J lost 4 bases, and 15 bases lay in between. This CDR3 has 14 amino acids. CDR3 amino acids: CAWKGASGPDTQYF. The CDR3 DNA reads as TGTGCCTGGAAAGGGGCCAGCGGGCCAGATACGCAGTATTTT.

This chain uses TRBV5-1 with TRBJ2-7; no firm D call. V was cut by 1 base and J by 5 bases, with 4 bases left in between. CDR3 length: 11 residues. Per the germline V gene, CDR1 is SGHRS and CDR2 is YFSETQ. Written as DNA, the CDR3 is TGCGCCAGCAGCTTGCGCGACGAGCAGTACTTC. Its protein is CASSLRDEQYF. Drawing the rest from reference TRBV5-1 and TRBJ2-7, the complete variable domain is KAGVTQTPRYLIKTRGQQVTLSCSPISGHRSVSWYQQTPGQGLQFLFEYFSETQRNKGNFPGRFSGRQFSNSRSEMNVSTLELGDSALYLCASSLRDEQYFGPGTRLTVT.

The chain employs TRBV4-3 and TRBJ1-2; no reliable D call. V was clipped by 0 bases and J by 2 bases, with 10 bases between them. The germline CDR1 and CDR2 sequences are LGHNA and YSLEER. CDR3 length: 15 residues. The CDR3 sequence: CASSQDGGGNYGYTF. CDR3 coding DNA: TGCGCCAGCAGCCAAGATGGAGGAGGGAACTATGGCTACACCTTC.

This rearrangement joins TRBV4-1 to TRBJ2-1; D is perhaps TRBD1 (6 bases). The CDR3 sequence is 16 residues long. Trimming left V 1 base short and J 5 bases short, with 15 bases between. Germline values: CDR1 MGHRA, CDR2 YSYEKL. In nucleotides, the CDR3 is TGCGCCAGCAGCCAAGTATACAGGGCCGGGGACAATGAGCAGTTCTTC. Its translation is CASSQVYRAGDNEQFF.

This sequence joins TRBV5-1 and TRBJ1-1; D unclear. V dropped 2 bases and J dropped 3 bases, with 11 bases sitting between them. Germline CDR1 SGHRS, CDR2 YFSETQ. The CDR3 extends over 14 amino acids. The CDR3 reads CASSLDFRDTEAFF. In DNA form, the CDR3 reads TGCGCCAGCAGCTTAGATTTCCGGGACACTGAAGCTTTCTTT.

The chain has TRBV9 and TRBJ2-7; 10 bases map to TRBD2. This CDR3 region has 15 residues. V lost 5 bases, J lost 0 bases, and 5 bases stayed unmatched. Per the germline V gene, CDR1 is SGDLS and CDR2 is YYNGEE. Here the CDR3 DNA reads TGTGCCAGCAGAGATAGCGGGAGGAGCTCCTACGAGCAGTACTTC. This translates into CASRDSGRSSYEQYF.

In DNA, the CDR3 is TGTGCCAGCAGTCCTAGGACAGTCTCTGGAAACACCATATATTTT. It yields the protein CASSPRTVSGNTIYF. This chain connects TRBV25-1 to TRBJ1-3; a weak D match, TRBD1 (6 bases). Germline assignment: CDR1 MGHDK and CDR2 SYGVNS. The CDR3 covers 15 residues. V was pared by 5 bases and J by 0 bases, with 11 bases between.

J is TRBJ1-3 and V is TRBV7-8; no firm D call. Germline V CDR1 and CDR2: SGHVS, FQNEAQ. This CDR3 contains 13 residues. V gave up 2 bases and J gave up 2 bases, with 4 bases separating them. The CDR3 DNA reads as TGTGCCAGCAGCTTACTTCCTGGAAACACCATATATTTT. This codes for CASSLLPGNTIYF.

This clone was seen just once. This chain links TRBV11-2 with TRBJ2-1, with D perhaps TRBD2 (6 bases). This CDR3 spans 13 amino acids. CDR1 is SGHAT and CDR2 is FQNNGV in the germline V gene. Trimming left V 6 bases short and J 7 bases short, with 13 bases between. The CDR3 coding sequence is TGTGCCAGCAGGCGAGCGGGCCGAAATGAGCAGTTCTTC. Residues: CASRRAGRNEQFF.

As for this clone: One junction end does not reproduce the germline sequence, and a read error may be involved. The chain combines TRBV7-9 with TRBJ1-1; possibly TRBD1 for D (5 bases). Germline V gene lookup returns CDR1 SEHNR and CDR2 FQNEAQ (reference sequence). This CDR3 region has 12 residues. In DNA, the CDR3 is TGTTCCAGCAGCCCGCAGGGCACTGAAGCTTTCTTT. Protein: CSSSPQGTEAFF. Combining the CDR3 with reference TRBV7-9 and TRBJ1-1 gives the whole variable domain DTGVSQNPRHKITKRGQNVTFRCDPISEHNRLYWYRQTLGQGPEFLTYFQNEAQLEKSRLLSDRFSAERPKGSFSTLEIQRTEQGDSAMYLCSSSPQGTEAFFGQGTRLTVV.

As concerns this clone: The limits of the CDR3 on the DNA are not certain, so only TCRdb's listed CDR3 is given. The V and J genes are TRBV6-5 and TRBJ2-7; TRBD2, the table's D call, lacks a check against the DNA. Including both end residues, the CDR3 is 16 amino acids long. Germline CDR1 is MNHEY and CDR2 is SVGAGI. The CDR3 here is CASSYSSGRGGYEQYF.

The rearrangement joins TRBV5-4 to TRBJ2-5, with D maybe TRBD2 (6 bases). The CDR3 length is 15 residues. The V gene's germline CDR1 is SGHNT and CDR2 YYREEE (reference sequence). The V and J ends lost 3 bases and 1 base respectively, with 13 bases between them. CDR3 in amino acids: CASSSTGTFQETQYF. CDR3 DNA sequence: TGTGCCAGCAGCTCAACGGGGACTTTCCAAGAGACCCAGTACTTC.

This chain links TRBV5-6 with TRBJ2-5; D is perhaps TRBD1 (5 bases). The V end was cut by 0 bases, the J end by 1 base, with 10 bases between. Germline-derived CDR1 and CDR2 are SGHDT and YYEEEE. CDR3 size: 15 residues. The CDR3 DNA sequence: TGTGCCAGCAGCTTGGGGCGCGACAGCCAAGAGACCCAGTACTTC. Its protein product is CASSLGRDSQETQYF.